The following is a T cell receptor beta chain sequence with its context. Its antigen is as yet unknown. Under the authors' procedure: After removing out-of-frame reads, approximately 2 million distinct TCRbeta sequences remained. Only in-frame clones appear in the TCRdb table, and some are missing; sequencing was by immunoSEQ multiplex PCR. V and J calls and clone size come straight from that table; D and trimming were deduced from the DNA. Of approximately 60,000 clones listed, approximately 78% are singletons. Germline CDR1 SGHRS, CDR2 YFSETQ. J lost 2 bases, V lost 0 bases, and 2 bases had no gene match. There are 15 residues in the CDR3. The data originate from a study of memory CD4+ T cells and cytomegalovirus serostatus. Study conclusions and caveats: The CMV-associated TCR signature appears largely within the CD4+ memory repertoire. CD4+ memory repertoires contained 67 of 164 reported CMV TCRbeta sequences.

Single viable CD3+CD4+CD8-CD45RO+ cells were sorted as the memory CD4+ T cells. CD4+ T cells were isolated by positive magnetic selection. V and J are TRBV5-1 and TRBJ1-3, with 7 bases fitting TRBD1. Sequencing input: memory CD4+ T cells from blood. The receptor was derived from an adult in good health and CMV-seronegative. In DNA form, the CDR3 reads TGCGCCAGCAGCTTGGCCGGGACAGCTGGAAACACCATATATTTT. Translation: CASSLAGTAGNTIYF.